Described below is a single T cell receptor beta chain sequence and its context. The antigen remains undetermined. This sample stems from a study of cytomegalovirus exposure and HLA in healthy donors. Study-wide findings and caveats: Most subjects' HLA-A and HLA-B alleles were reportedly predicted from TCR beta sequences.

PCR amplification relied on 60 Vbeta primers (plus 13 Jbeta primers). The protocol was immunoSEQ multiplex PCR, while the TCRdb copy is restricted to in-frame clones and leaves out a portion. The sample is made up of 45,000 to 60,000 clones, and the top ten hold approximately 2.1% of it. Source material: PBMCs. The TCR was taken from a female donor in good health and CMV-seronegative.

The DNA for the CDR3 is TGTGCCAGCAGCCTTCGACAGGGGGCTCGTGAAAAACTGTTTTTT. It codes for CASSLRQGAREKLFF. J is TRBJ1-4 and V is TRBV25-1; TRBD1 matches 10 bases. The length of the CDR3 is 15 residues. CDR1 MGHDK and CDR2 SYGVNS come from the germline V gene. After removal of 6 bases from V and 7 bases from J, the junction contained 8 bases not matched to a gene.